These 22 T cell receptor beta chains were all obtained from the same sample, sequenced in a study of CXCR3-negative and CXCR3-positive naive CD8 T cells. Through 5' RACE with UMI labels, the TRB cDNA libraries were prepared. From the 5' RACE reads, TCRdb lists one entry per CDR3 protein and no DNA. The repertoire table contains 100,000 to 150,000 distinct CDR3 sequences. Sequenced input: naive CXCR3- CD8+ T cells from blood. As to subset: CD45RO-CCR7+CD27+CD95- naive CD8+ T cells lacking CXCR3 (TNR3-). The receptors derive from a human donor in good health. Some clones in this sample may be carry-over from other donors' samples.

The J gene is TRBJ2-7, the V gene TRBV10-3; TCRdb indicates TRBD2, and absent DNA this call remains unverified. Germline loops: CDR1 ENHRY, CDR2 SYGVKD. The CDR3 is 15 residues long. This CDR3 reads CAISETSGGAYEQYF.

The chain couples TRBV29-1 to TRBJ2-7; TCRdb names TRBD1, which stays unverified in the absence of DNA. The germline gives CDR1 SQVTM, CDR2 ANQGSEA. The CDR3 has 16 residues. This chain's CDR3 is CSVGGDMTGFAYEQYF.

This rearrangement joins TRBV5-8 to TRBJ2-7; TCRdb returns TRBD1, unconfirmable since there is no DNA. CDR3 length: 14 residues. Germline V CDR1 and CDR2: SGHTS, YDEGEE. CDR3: CASSYAPDHYEQYF.

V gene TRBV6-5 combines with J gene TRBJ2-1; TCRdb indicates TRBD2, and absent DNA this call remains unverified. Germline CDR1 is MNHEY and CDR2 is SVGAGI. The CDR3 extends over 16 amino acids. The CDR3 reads CASSYSLLADNNEQFF.

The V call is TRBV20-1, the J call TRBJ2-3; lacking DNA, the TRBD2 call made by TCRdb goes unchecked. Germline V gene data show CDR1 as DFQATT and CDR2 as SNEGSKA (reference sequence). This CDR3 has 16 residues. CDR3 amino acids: CSARWEGLAETDTQYF.

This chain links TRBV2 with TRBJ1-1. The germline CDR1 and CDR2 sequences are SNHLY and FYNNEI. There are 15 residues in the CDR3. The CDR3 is CASSDYGRLNTEAFF. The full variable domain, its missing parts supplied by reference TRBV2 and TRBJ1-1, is EPEVTQTPSHQVTQMGQEVILRCVPISNHLYFYWYRQILGQKVEFLVSFYNNEISEKSEIFDDQFSVERPDGSNFTLKIRSTKLEDSAMYFCASSDYGRLNTEAFFGQGTRLTVV.

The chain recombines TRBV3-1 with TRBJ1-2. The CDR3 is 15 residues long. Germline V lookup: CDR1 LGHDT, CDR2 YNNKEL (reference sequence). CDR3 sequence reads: CASSQDSLDNYGYTF.

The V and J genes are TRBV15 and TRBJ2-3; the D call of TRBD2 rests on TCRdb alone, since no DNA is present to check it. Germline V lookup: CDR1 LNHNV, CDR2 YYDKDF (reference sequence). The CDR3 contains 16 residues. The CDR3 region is CATSRASHLSTDTQYF.

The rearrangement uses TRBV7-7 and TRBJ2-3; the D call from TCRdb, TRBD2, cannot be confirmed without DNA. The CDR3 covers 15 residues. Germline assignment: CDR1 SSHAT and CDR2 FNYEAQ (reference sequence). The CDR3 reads CASSLVAGSTDTQYF.

The CDR3 region is CASSSSLPSFSYNEQFF. The chain uses TRBV28 and TRBJ2-1; TCRdb names TRBD2, which stays unverified in the absence of DNA. This CDR3 has 17 residues. Germline loops: CDR1 MDHEN, CDR2 SYDVKM.

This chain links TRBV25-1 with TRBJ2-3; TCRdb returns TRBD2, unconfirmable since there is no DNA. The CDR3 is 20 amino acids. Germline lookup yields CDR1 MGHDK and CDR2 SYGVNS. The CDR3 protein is CASSEGLAGGSLGSTDTQYF.

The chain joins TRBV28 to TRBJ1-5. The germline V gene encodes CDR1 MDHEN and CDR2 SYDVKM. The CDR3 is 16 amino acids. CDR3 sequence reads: CASSFSLSKGNQPQHF.

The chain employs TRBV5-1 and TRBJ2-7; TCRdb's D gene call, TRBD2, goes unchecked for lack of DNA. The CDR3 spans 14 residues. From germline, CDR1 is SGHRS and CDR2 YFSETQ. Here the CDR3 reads CASSPLAGDYEQYF.

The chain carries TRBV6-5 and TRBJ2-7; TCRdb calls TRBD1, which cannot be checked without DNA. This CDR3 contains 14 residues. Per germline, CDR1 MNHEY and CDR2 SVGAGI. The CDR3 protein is CASSYGGQVGEQYF.

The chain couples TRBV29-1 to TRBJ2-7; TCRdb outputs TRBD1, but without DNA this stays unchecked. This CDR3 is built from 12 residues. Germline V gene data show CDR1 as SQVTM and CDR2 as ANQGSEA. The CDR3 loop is CSVEKGASEQYF.

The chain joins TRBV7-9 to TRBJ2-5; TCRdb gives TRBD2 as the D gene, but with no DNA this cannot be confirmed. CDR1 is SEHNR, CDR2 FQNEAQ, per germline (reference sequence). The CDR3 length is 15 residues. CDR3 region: CASSLELALKETQYF.

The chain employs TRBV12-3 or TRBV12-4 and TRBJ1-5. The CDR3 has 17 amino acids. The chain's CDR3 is CASSFQLTERRDQPQHF.

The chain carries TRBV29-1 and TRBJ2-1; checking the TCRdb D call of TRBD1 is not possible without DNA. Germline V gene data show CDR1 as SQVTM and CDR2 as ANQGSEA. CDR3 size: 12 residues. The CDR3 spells CSVEEPGTGQFF.

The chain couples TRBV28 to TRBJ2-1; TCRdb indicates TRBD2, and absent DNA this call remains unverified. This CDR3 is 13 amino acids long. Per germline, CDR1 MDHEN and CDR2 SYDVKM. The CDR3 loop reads CASRAVGPNEQFF.

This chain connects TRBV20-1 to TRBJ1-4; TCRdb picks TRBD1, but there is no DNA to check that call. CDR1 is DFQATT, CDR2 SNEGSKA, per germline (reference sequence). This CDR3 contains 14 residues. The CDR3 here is CSARIPWGNEKLFF.

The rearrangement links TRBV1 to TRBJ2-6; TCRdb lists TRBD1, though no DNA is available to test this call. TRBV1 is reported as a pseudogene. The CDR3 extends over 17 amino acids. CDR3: CTRCVCHRTAGANVLTF.

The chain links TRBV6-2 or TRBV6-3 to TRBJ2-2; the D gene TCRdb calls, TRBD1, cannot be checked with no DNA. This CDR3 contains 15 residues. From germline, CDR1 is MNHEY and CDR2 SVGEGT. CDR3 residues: CASSWDRANTGELFF.